Shown below are 13 T cell receptor beta chains from a single sample sequenced in a study of cytomegalovirus exposure and HLA in healthy donors. 13 Jbeta primers and 60 Vbeta primers were used for the PCR. Using immunoSEQ multiplex PCR, the repertoire was profiled, and TCRdb retains in-frame clones only, with some absent. The sample yields more than 150,000 clones, about 79% seen once. What was sequenced was PBMCs. These receptors were taken from a girl aged 2-10 years in good health and CMV-seropositive.

This clone has a handful of counts. J is TRBJ1-2 and V is TRBV6-5; 7 bases align to TRBD1. The germline V gene encodes CDR1 MNHEY and CDR2 SVGAGI. The CDR3 consists of 14 residues. V was pared by 0 bases and J by 4 bases, with 2 bases of the junction left unmatched. CDR3 protein: CASSYSRDSYGYTF. The CDR3 coding sequence is TGTGCCAGCAGTTACTCCCGGGACAGCTATGGCTACACCTTC.

The chain is built from TRBV9 and TRBJ2-5; 7 bases match TRBD2. The CDR3 runs to 17 residues. Losses at the gene ends were 8 bases for V and 5 bases for J; bases not matched to a gene: 21. Per germline, CDR1 SGDLS and CDR2 YYNGEE. The DNA of the CDR3 is TGTGCCAGAGGGCGGGAGTTATCGGCATTGAAGAGCGAGACCCAGTACTTC. It encodes CARGRELSALKSETQYF.

In regard to this clone: At one of its ends the junction is not consistent with the germline gene, which may arise from a read error. Other DNA sequences in the same sample also yield this CDR3. The V and J genes are TRBV7-3 and TRBJ2-3, with 13 positions matching TRBD2. Germline CDR1 SGHTA, CDR2 FQGTGA. CDR3 size: 18 residues. The CDR3 loop reads CASSLELAGGGRTDTQYF. Written as DNA, the CDR3 is TGTGCCAGCAGCTTAGAACTAGCGGGGGGGGGAAGGACAGATACACAGTATTTT. Variable domain in full (rest from reference TRBV7-3 and TRBJ2-3): GAGVSQTPSNKVTEKGKYVELRCDPISGHTALYWYRQSLGQGPEFLIYFQGTGAADDSGLPNDRFFAVRPEGSVSTLKIQRTERGDSAVYLCASSLELAGGGRTDTQYFGPGTRLTVL.

The chain is built from TRBV11-2 and TRBJ1-2, with a possible D match to TRBD1 (5 bases). Germline V lookup: CDR1 SGHAT, CDR2 FQNNGV. This CDR3 comprises 15 residues. V lost 0 bases, J lost 5 bases, and 13 bases lay in between. The CDR3 here is CASSLDLGQLYGYTF. Written as DNA, the CDR3 is TGTGCCAGCAGCTTAGATCTTGGACAACTTTATGGCTACACCTTC.

The chain has TRBV19 and TRBJ2-1; a possible D gene is TRBD2 (6 bases). CDR1 is LNHDA, CDR2 SQIVND, per germline (reference sequence). The CDR3 contains 16 residues. Between the trimmed V and J ends, which lost 6 bases and 5 bases, there was a span of 20 bases. The CDR3 spells CASSPPWGEINNEQFF. CDR3 sequence (DNA): TGTGCCAGTAGCCCTCCCTGGGGGGAAATAAACAATGAGCAGTTCTTC.

This clone was detected only once. The chain links TRBV20-1 to TRBJ2-7, with unresolved D. The CDR3 sequence is 10 residues long. Trimming took off 6 bases at V and 7 bases at J, with 10 bases between the two ends. Germline V gene data show CDR1 as DFQATT and CDR2 as SNEGSKA (reference sequence). The chain's CDR3 is CSASVGEQYF. The CDR3 DNA is TGCAGTGCCAGCGTCGGGGAGCAGTACTTC.

The chain carries TRBV11-1 and TRBJ2-1; D unclear. The CDR3 loop spans 15 amino acids. Germline values: CDR1 SGHAT, CDR2 FQDESV (reference sequence). V was trimmed by 5 bases and J by 0 bases, leaving 11 bases between them. The CDR3 protein is CASSQGGSSYNEQFF. In nucleotides, the CDR3 is TGTGCCAGCAGCCAAGGCGGAAGCTCCTACAATGAGCAGTTCTTC.

This chain joins TRBV28 and TRBJ2-7; 10 nucleotides line up with TRBD2. The J segment lost 4 bases and the V segment lost 6 bases, leaving 6 bases of the junction unmatched. Germline CDR1 MDHEN, CDR2 SYDVKM. The CDR3 sequence is 14 residues long. CDR3 bases: TGTGCCAGCAGCCCTCCGACTAGCGGGTACGAGCAGTACTTC. Translating gives CASSPPTSGYEQYF. The variable domain in full, with the rest retrieved from reference TRBV28 and TRBJ2-7, is DVKVTQSSRYLVKRTGEKVFLECVQDMDHENMFWYRQDPGLGLRLIYFSYDVKMKEKGDIPEGYSVSREKKERFSLILESASTNQTSMYLCASSPPTSGYEQYFGPGTRLTVT.

The chain carries TRBV28 and TRBJ1-1; tentatively, D is TRBD1 (6 bases). The CDR3 contains 14 residues. V lost 5 bases, J lost 5 bases, and 15 bases lay in between. CDR1 and CDR2 (germline): MDHEN, SYDVKM. DNA for the CDR3: TGTGCCAGCAGTAGACAGGTCCCGGGGACTGAAGCTTTCTTT. Protein product: CASSRQVPGTEAFF.

This chain uses TRBV9 with TRBJ2-5; the match to TRBD1 covers 9 bases. Germline V gene sequence: CDR1 SGDLS, CDR2 YYNGEE. Losses at the gene ends were 4 bases for V and 5 bases for J; bases not matched to a gene: 6. The CDR3 spans 14 residues. The CDR3 bases are TGTGCCAGCAGCCTAGGGACAGGGACCGAGACCCAGTACTTC. As protein: CASSLGTGTETQYF.

The V gene is TRBV7-2, the J gene TRBJ2-3; D may be TRBD2 (5 bases). CDR3 size: 15 residues. V was clipped by 3 bases and J by 2 bases, with 12 bases between them. CDR1 SGHTA and CDR2 FQGNSA come from the germline V gene. CDR3 loop: CASSFERYYTDTQYF. As DNA, the CDR3 is TGTGCCAGCAGCTTTGAGCGGTACTACACAGATACGCAGTATTTT.

The rearrangement joins TRBV20-1 to TRBJ2-7; D uncertain. Looked up from germline, CDR1 is DFQATT and CDR2 is SNEGSKA (reference sequence). V was trimmed by 5 bases and J by 5 bases, leaving 10 bases between them. This CDR3 contains 11 residues. The CDR3 loop reads CSASVSDEQYF. The CDR3, as DNA: TGCAGTGCTTCCGTTTCGGACGAGCAGTACTTC.

The sample holds one count of this clone. The identical CDR3 is also encoded by other nucleotide sequences in the sample. The J gene is TRBJ1-2, the V gene TRBV5-1; TRBD1 aligns across 8 bases. The CDR3 spans 14 residues. Trimming took 0 bases from V and 4 from J; bases not matched to a gene: 2. The V gene's germline CDR1 is SGHRS and CDR2 YFSETQ. CDR3 loop: CASSLGQGIYGYTF. CDR3 nucleotides: TGCGCCAGCAGCTTGGGACAGGGGATCTATGGCTACACCTTC.